The clone carrying this T cell receptor (beta chain) was seen just once. Its cognate antigen is unknown. Once obtained from cultured CD4+ T cells, the DNA was sequenced using the Oncomine TCR Beta short-read assay. MiXCR, applied by TCRdb to the PCR reads, yields one record per CDR3 protein. The sample holds 15,000 to 16,000 distinct CDR3 sequences, approximately 52% seen once. The data stem from a study of vaccination and CD4 T cells after COVID-19. Turning to the study itself: Sampling that followed vaccination took place a median about 75 days after dose two, within a range of 14 to 241.

Treatment denoted: roughly 11-day PBMC culture with coronavirus spike peptide pools or control peptides (ViraFEST assay). This receptor was identified in a human donor who had recovered from COVID-19. What was sequenced was CD4+ T cells from blood, cultured in vitro.

In DNA, the CDR3 is TGTGCCAGCAGTATCGGGGGCCAGGGGAGAGGGCAGCCCCAGCATTTT. Translation gives CASSIGGQGRGQPQHF. This chain connects TRBV2 to TRBJ1-5; perhaps TRBD1 as D (6 bases). V dropped 5 bases and J dropped 7 bases, with 21 bases sitting between them. Germline CDR1 is SNHLY and CDR2 is FYNNEI. The CDR3 totals 16 residues.